A selection of T cell receptor beta chains follows, all from one sample in a study of shared clonotypes between healthy human individuals. Repertoires were generated with immunoSEQ multiplex PCR, while TCRdb's copy carries only in-frame clones and drops some. Of about 2,500,000 clones in the sample, around 94% were seen once. Sequencing was performed on naive CD4+ T cells sorted from blood. These receptors all come from a man in his late teens or twenties in good health. Both conserved end residues are trimmed from each CDR3. Each record gives: J gene, V gene, CDR3 protein.

TRBJ1-1 TRBV2 ASSPRQAPNTEAF
TRBJ2-3 TRBV6-1 ASRVDDFGTQY
TRBJ2-5 TRBV5-1 ASSSLGVAGGQETQY
TRBJ2-3 TRBV10-3 AISESGGGTADTQY
TRBJ2-1 TRBV5-1 ASSETGGPYNEQF
TRBJ2-4 TRBV5-1 ASSQPTGGAGNIQY
TRBJ1-6 TRBV2 ASSEALRQRASPLH
TRBJ1-1 TRBV28 ASSFGNTEAF
TRBJ2-2 TRBV7-8 ASSAAGGVPGELF
TRBJ1-2 TRBV10-3 AITEANYGYT
TRBJ2-5 TRBV11-3 ASSQIGGAETQY
TRBJ1-5 TRBV5-6 ASSPQGAGQPQH
TRBJ1-4 TRBV5-1 ASSSNQGNNEKLF
TRBJ1-4 TRBV19 ASSPGQGVYEKLF
TRBJ1-4 TRBV11-2 ASSLESIYGQNNEKLF
TRBJ2-3 TRBV5-6 ASSLWASRASTDTQY
TRBJ2-1 TRBV7-9 ASSPGLANNEQF
TRBJ2-4 TRBV6-1 ASRLSTGGDIQY
TRBJ2-1 TRBV10-1 ASSESNRPRDEQF
TRBJ1-1 TRBV2 ATSKGLNTEAF
TRBJ2-2 TRBV11-1 ASSRLAGGPDTGELF
TRBJ2-2 TRBV7-2 ASSFPSENTGELF
TRBJ2-3 TRBV4-3 ASSQSPPTGLAGGTDTQY
TRBJ2-2 TRBV25-1 ASRRTLSGTGELF
TRBJ2-2 TRBV6-5 ASRGGGIGELF
TRBJ2-2 TRBV30 AWSRVTGELF
TRBJ1-3 TRBV11-3 ASSPQQFTSGNTIY
TRBJ2-2 TRBV6-1 ASSGSRVVTGELF
TRBJ2-7 TRBV18 ASSPPARLYEQY
TRBJ2-7 TRBV4-3 ASSRRQGNYEQY
TRBJ2-7 TRBV28 ASSLGGLLYEQY
TRBJ1-4 TRBV6-1 ASSSGQNNEKLF
TRBJ2-5 TRBV6-1 ASSVLSPSGTQY
TRBJ2-5 TRBV10-3 AISDGYGETQY
TRBJ2-1 TRBV5-4 ASSLASGSSYNEQF
TRBJ1-6 TRBV27 ASRPYDRDNSPLH
TRBJ2-7 TRBV10-3 ATSQAGTSLY
TRBJ2-6 TRBV2 ATAGVGVLSGANVLT
TRBJ1-5 TRBV6-5 ASRTLPDSNQPQH
TRBJ2-1 TRBV5-1 ASSPQGNEQF
TRBJ2-3 TRBV5-4 ASSLAGVAGTDTQY
TRBJ1-1 TRBV12-5 ASGLVHRALPKVDTEAF
TRBJ2-5 TRBV6-1 ASSTGTRETQY
TRBJ2-1 TRBV30 AWGLAVNNEQF
TRBJ1-6 TRBV4-1 ASSATRSLLNSPLH
TRBJ2-5 TRBV28 ASSPPGILQETQY
TRBJ1-5 TRBV7-9 ASGQINQPQH
TRBJ1-4 TRBV19 ASSEWVNQEKLF
TRBJ2-5 TRBV4-1 ASSQQGTGGRETQY
TRBJ1-1 TRBV9 ASSVVRGTEAF
TRBJ2-7 TRBV7-9 ASSDAWPYEQY
TRBJ2-7 TRBV28 ASSPPGQGFPAYEQY
TRBJ1-3 TRBV5-1 ASSLGGSGNTIY
TRBJ1-1 TRBV2 ASSGRGVREAF
TRBJ1-1 TRBV7-6 ASSSRTGWNTEAF
TRBJ2-7 TRBV21-1 ASLCRDRNYEQY
TRBJ2-5 TRBV21-1 ASSTAISGRAMETQY
TRBJ1-2 TRBV2 ASSEAGNGYT
TRBJ2-7 TRBV2 ASSEAGGGRTSGGTESSYEQY